The clone carrying this T cell receptor beta chain was detected a few times. The antigen is not known. The record originates from a study of regulatory T cells in long-lasting Graves disease. Study summary: Duration of antithyroid drug therapy among newly diagnosed Graves' patients was under 3 months.

This sample's time point: newly diagnosed GD, antithyroid drugs for less than 3 months. Isolated PBMC RNA provided the starting material for the TCR library. Study-wide results and caveats: Persistent Graves' patients showed a TCR diversity that was lower than that of newly diagnosed ones. Among samples with persistent disease, TRBV28, TRBJ1-2 and TRBJ2-5 were favored.

With iRepertoire HTBI primers and Arm-PCR of CDR3 regions, TCR beta libraries were built. TCRdb analysed the multiplex PCR reads with MiXCR anew, one entry per CDR3 protein. Counted here are 450,000 to 650,000 distinct CDR3 sequences, roughly 15% occurring once; the ten biggest clones make up just under 25%. The CDR3 totals 15 residues. The V end was cut by 4 bases, the J end by 4 bases, with 15 bases between. Germline values: CDR1 SGHRS, CDR2 YFSETQ. These data also featured in a second study, about T cells in Graves' hyperthyroidism and ophthalmopathy. This second report adds: In blood, most of the thyroid clonotypes expanded above 0.001 were also present.

The chain is built from TRBV5-1 and TRBJ2-1; weak D call: TRBD2 (7 bases). The sequencing used peripheral blood mononuclear cells (PBMCs), collected at new diagnosis, from a patient treated with antithyroid drugs. The receptor's source is a woman aged 40 to 65 with Graves disease. This chain's CDR3 is CASSLGRGRYNEQFF. In DNA, the CDR3 is TGCGCCAGCAGCCTAGGGCGGGGGCGATACAATGAGCAGTTCTTC.